These 11 T cell receptor beta chains were all obtained from the same sample, sequenced in a study of cytotoxic CD8 clonotypes in ibrutinib-treated CLL. TCRdb keeps only in-frame clones here, not all; method: immunoSEQ multiplex PCR. The sample lists about 49,000 clones, about 70% occurring once. The material sequenced was PBMCs, taken after 12 months of ibrutinib treatment. Every receptor here comes from a human donor with chronic lymphocytic leukemia.

The V gene is TRBV5-1, the J gene TRBJ1-4; D unclear. Trimming shortened V by 0 bases and J by 2 bases, and 8 bases separated the two germline ends. This CDR3 is built from 15 residues. Germline V gives CDR1 SGHRS, CDR2 YFSETQ. Here the CDR3 reads CASSLGPGTNEKLFF. CDR3 DNA: TGCGCCAGCAGCTTGGGGCCAGGTACTAATGAAAAACTGTTTTTT.

The V and J genes are TRBV6-6 and TRBJ2-3, with D unclear. V shed 5 bases and J shed 6 bases, with 9 bases lying between them. Per the germline V gene, CDR1 is MNHNY and CDR2 is SVGAGI (reference sequence). This CDR3 contains 12 residues. Written as DNA, the CDR3 is TGTGCCAGCAGTACCCAAGGGGATACGCAGTATTTT. Protein sequence: CASSTQGDTQYF.

This clone has ten or more counts. The gene calls are TRBV28 and TRBJ1-1, with D hard to call. Germline V gene sequence: CDR1 MDHEN, CDR2 SYDVKM. V dropped 6 bases and J dropped 1 base, with 12 bases sitting between them. The CDR3 has 14 residues. CDR3 coding DNA: TGTGCCAGCAGGCTCAGTGGAGGGAACACTGAAGCTTTCTTT. Translation gives CASRLSGGNTEAFF.

The chain recombines TRBV7-2 with TRBJ2-5; D unclear. Trimming took 2 bases from V and 5 from J, leaving 3 bases between them. There are 11 residues in the CDR3. The germline CDR1 and CDR2 sequences are SGHTA and FQGNSA. The CDR3 nucleotides read TGTGCCAGCAGCTTAAGTGAGACCCAGTACTTC. Translation: CASSLSETQYF.

The gene calls are TRBV6-6 and TRBJ1-5; the D is unclear. There are 16 residues in the CDR3. Per the germline V gene, CDR1 is MNHNY and CDR2 is SVGAGI (reference sequence). Trimming stripped 2 bases from V and 6 bases from J, with 17 bases between. Here the CDR3 reads CASSYGAGYSVQPQHF. The CDR3 DNA reads TGTGCCAGCAGTTACGGAGCAGGTTATTCAGTTCAGCCCCAGCATTTT.

The chain employs TRBV29-1 and TRBJ1-4; D is undetermined. This CDR3 is 13 amino acids long. CDR1 is SQVTM and CDR2 is ANQGSEA in the germline V gene. The V gene lost 0 bases and the J gene lost 4 bases, with 6 bases spanning the gap. The CDR3 is CSVEDRGNEKLFF. CDR3 nucleotides: TGCAGCGTTGAAGATCGGGGTAATGAAAAACTGTTTTTT.

The chain recombines TRBV27 with TRBJ1-6; 7 bases fit TRBD1. The CDR3 contains 15 residues. CDR1 MNHEY and CDR2 SMNVEV come from the germline V gene (reference sequence). The ends lost 5 bases at V and 6 bases at J; junction bases unmatched: 7. Written as DNA, the CDR3 is TGTGCCAGCAGTACTACCAGGGGGTTTAATTCACCCCTCCACTTT. Protein product: CASSTTRGFNSPLHF.

The chain carries TRBV7-2 and TRBJ2-3; 8 bases are shared with TRBD2. Per the germline V gene, CDR1 is SGHTA and CDR2 is FQGNSA. V was pared by 6 bases and J by 2 bases, with 4 bases of the junction left unmatched. This CDR3 is built from 14 residues. Here the CDR3 DNA reads TGTGCCAGCAGGACCGGGGGGGCCACAGATACGCAGTATTTT. This codes for CASRTGGATDTQYF.

The V call is TRBV6-6, the J call TRBJ1-5, with 11 bases fitting TRBD1. The CDR3 totals 15 residues. Germline-derived CDR1 and CDR2 are MNHNY and SVGAGI (reference sequence). Losses at the gene ends were 2 bases for V and 7 bases for J; bases not matched to a gene: 4. CDR3 protein: CASSYAGQGEQPQHF. The CDR3 nucleotides are TGTGCCAGCAGTTACGCGGGACAGGGGGAACAGCCCCAGCATTTT.

V gene TRBV30 combines with J gene TRBJ2-5; D possibly corresponds to TRBD2 (6 bases). The CDR3 is made up of 15 amino acids. Trimming removed 0 bases from V and 0 bases from J, with 11 bases in between. CDR1 and CDR2 (germline): GTSNPN, SVGIG (reference sequence). CDR3 in amino acids: CAWSVVGGDQETQYF. The DNA of the CDR3 is TGTGCCTGGAGTGTAGTCGGAGGGGACCAAGAGACCCAGTACTTC.

The chain uses TRBV5-6 and TRBJ2-3, with D possibly matching TRBD2 (5 bases). V lost 2 bases, J lost 4 bases, and 11 bases lay in between. Germline V lookup: CDR1 SGHDT, CDR2 YYEEEE. The CDR3 is 14 residues long. The CDR3 DNA sequence: TGTGCCAGCAGCTTTATGGGAGTCCCAGATACGCAGTATTTT. Translation gives CASSFMGVPDTQYF.